The 8 T cell receptor beta chains in this list originate from one sample, sequenced in a study of beta chain features in type 1 diabetes. What was sequenced were expressed TCRB transcripts, since all of the isolated RNA had been reverse transcribed. TCRdb keeps only in-frame clones here, not all; method: immunoSEQ multiplex PCR. Of hundreds of thousands of clones in the sample, approximately 10% were seen once. Input material: naive CD4+ T cells from blood. These TCRs come from a woman aged 25 to 39 in good health.

This clone was seen ten or more times. The chain links TRBV7-9 to TRBJ2-6; D remains unclear. The germline V and J ends were trimmed by 5 bases and 0 bases, with 8 bases remaining between them. This CDR3 has 15 residues. Per germline, CDR1 SEHNR and CDR2 FQNEAQ (reference sequence). CDR3 in DNA: TGTGCCAGCAGCACCGAGAACTCTGGGGCCAACGTCCTGACTTTC. It is translated as CASSTENSGANVLTF.

This clone appeared a few times. The chain's CDR3 is CSVGSGTRINEQFF. CDR3 sequence (DNA): TGCAGCGTTGGTTCCGGGACTAGGATTAATGAGCAGTTCTTC. The genes are TRBV29-1 and TRBJ2-1, with TRBD2 matching over 8 bases. Germline V CDR1 and CDR2: SQVTM, ANQGSEA. CDR3 length: 14 residues. The V gene end was trimmed by 4 bases and the J gene end by 7 bases; junction bases not matched to a gene: 9.

This clone came up a few times. The gene calls are TRBV4-2 and TRBJ2-7; the match to TRBD2 covers 7 bases. Germline V gives CDR1 LGHNA, CDR2 YNFKEQ. V lost 3 bases, J lost 2 bases, and 10 bases stayed unmatched. This CDR3 region has 16 residues. The CDR3 bases are TGTGCCAGCAGCCAGGGGAGCGGGGCAGAGCCCTACGAGCAGTACTTC. Translation gives CASSQGSGAEPYEQYF.

The table lists this clone with a few counts. The chain recombines TRBV5-4 with TRBJ2-1; no firm D call. The germline V and J ends were trimmed by 4 bases and 12 bases, with 11 bases remaining between them. CDR1 SGHNT and CDR2 YYREEE come from the germline V gene (reference sequence). The CDR3 extends over 11 amino acids. For the CDR3, the DNA is TGTGCCAGCAGCCTCCTAGGCCGGCAGTTCTTC. Protein: CASSLLGRQFF.

The chain recombines TRBV7-9 with TRBJ2-5; D gene uncertain. The CDR3 extends over 14 amino acids. Germline V lookup: CDR1 SEHNR, CDR2 FQNEAQ (reference sequence). V was shortened by 1 base and J by 1 base, with 7 bases between the two germline ends. The CDR3 sequence is CASSLGAIQETQYF. CDR3 nucleotides: TGTGCCAGCAGCTTAGGGGCAATCCAAGAGACCCAGTACTTC.

The rearrangement links TRBV25-1 to TRBJ2-1, with a weak D call TRBD2 (5 bases). The CDR3 consists of 15 residues. V was pared by 4 bases and J by 6 bases, with 16 bases between. Germline CDR1 MGHDK, CDR2 SYGVNS. The CDR3: CASSGPLGVGNEQFF. The CDR3 DNA follows: TGTGCCAGCAGTGGTCCGTTGGGAGTGGGCAATGAGCAGTTCTTC. The full variable domain, rest sourced from reference TRBV25-1 and TRBJ2-1, is EADIYQTPRYLVIGTGKKITLECSQTMGHDKMYWYQQDPGMELHLIHYSYGVNSTEKGDLSSESTVSRIRTEHFPLTLESARPSHTSQYLCASSGPLGVGNEQFFGPGTRLTVL.

This clone was picked up a small number of times. The chain has TRBV5-1 and TRBJ1-5; D may be TRBD1 (5 bases). V gave up 0 bases and J gave up 1 base, with 8 bases separating them. The CDR3 has 15 residues. Germline CDR1 reads SGHRS; CDR2 reads YFSETQ. The CDR3 region is CASSLVSGSNQPQHF. The DNA of the CDR3 is TGCGCCAGCAGCTTGGTATCAGGGAGCAATCAGCCCCAGCATTTT.

This clone was counted ten times or more. The rearrangement links TRBV29-1 to TRBJ2-4; D possibly corresponds to TRBD2 (5 bases). V lost 5 bases and J 4 bases, leaving 12 bases between the germline ends. Germline V gives CDR1 SQVTM, CDR2 ANQGSEA. The CDR3 loop spans 13 amino acids. CDR3 amino acids: CSVRGKPKNIQYF. The CDR3 coding sequence is TGCAGCGTTCGAGGGAAACCGAAAAACATTCAGTACTTC.